The clone carrying this T cell receptor beta chain came up a few times. These data originate in a study of glioma-infiltrating T cells. Amplification of TCR alpha and beta CDR3 regions from RNA used iRepertoire nested multiplex PCR. TCRdb independently ran MiXCR on the multiplex PCR reads; one entry per CDR3 protein. The sample lists approximately 120,000 distinct CDR3 sequences; around 23% were seen once. The CDR3 is 14 amino acids. Germline CDR1 reads SGHRS; CDR2 reads YFSETQ. V lost 0 bases and J lost 5, with 11 bases in between. This clonotype was sampled from a human donor with low-grade glioma or glioblastoma, undergoing nonglioma brain surgery, or in good health (not recorded which). The V call is TRBV5-1, the J call TRBJ2-5; D might be TRBD2 (6 bases). Input material: glioma tissue, nonneoplastic brain tissue, or PBMCs (not recorded which). CDR3 coding DNA: TGCGCCAGCAGCTTGGCGGGAGTCGACGAGACCCAGTACTTC. Amino acid sequence: CASSLAGVDETQYF.